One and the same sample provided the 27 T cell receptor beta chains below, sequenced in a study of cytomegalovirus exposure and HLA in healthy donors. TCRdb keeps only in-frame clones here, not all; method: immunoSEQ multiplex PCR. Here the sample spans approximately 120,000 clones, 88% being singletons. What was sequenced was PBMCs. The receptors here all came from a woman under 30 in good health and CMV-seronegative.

CDR3 sequence: CASSFQGAMNTEAFF. In DNA, the CDR3 is TGTGCCAGCAGTTTCCAGGGGGCCATGAACACTGAAGCTTTCTTT. This chain uses TRBV27 with TRBJ1-1; 8 bases are shared with TRBD1. Per germline, CDR1 MNHEY and CDR2 SMNVEV (reference sequence). The CDR3 covers 15 residues. The J segment lost 0 bases and the V segment lost 3 bases, leaving 3 bases of the junction unmatched.

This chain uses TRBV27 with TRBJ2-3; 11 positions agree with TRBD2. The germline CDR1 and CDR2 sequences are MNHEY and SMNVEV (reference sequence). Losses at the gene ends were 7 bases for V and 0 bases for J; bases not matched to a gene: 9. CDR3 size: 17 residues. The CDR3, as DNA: TGTGCCAGCACCGGGACTAGCGGACAGCCTAGCACAGATACGCAGTATTTT. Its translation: CASTGTSGQPSTDTQYF.

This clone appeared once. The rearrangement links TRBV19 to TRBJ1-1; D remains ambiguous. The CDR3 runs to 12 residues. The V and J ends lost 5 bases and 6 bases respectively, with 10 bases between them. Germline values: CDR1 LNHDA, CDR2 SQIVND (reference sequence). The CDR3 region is CASSPLWSEAFF. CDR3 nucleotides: TGTGCCAGTAGTCCACTATGGTCTGAAGCTTTCTTT.

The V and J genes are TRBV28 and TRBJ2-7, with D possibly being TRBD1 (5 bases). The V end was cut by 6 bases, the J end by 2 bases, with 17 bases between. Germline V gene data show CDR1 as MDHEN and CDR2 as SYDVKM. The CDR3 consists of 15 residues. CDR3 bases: TGTGCCAGCAGAGACAGCCTCAGGCCACCCTACGAGCAGTACTTC. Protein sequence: CASRDSLRPPYEQYF.

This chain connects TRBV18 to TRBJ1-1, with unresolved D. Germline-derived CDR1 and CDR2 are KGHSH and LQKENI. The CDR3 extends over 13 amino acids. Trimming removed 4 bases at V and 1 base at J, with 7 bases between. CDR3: CASSRPGNTEAFF. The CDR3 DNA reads TGTGCCAGCTCACGGCCGGGGAACACTGAAGCTTTCTTT.

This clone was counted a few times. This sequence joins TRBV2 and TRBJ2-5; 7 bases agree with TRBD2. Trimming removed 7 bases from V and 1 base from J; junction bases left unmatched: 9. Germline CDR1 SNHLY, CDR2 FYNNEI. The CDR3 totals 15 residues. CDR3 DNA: TGTGCCAGCAACGGGGTAGCGGGCTTCCAAGAGACCCAGTACTTC. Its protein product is CASNGVAGFQETQYF. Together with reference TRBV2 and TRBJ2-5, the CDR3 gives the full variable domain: EPEVTQTPSHQVTQMGQEVILRCVPISNHLYFYWYRQILGQKVEFLVSFYNNEISEKSEIFDDQFSVERPDGSNFTLKIRSTKLEDSAMYFCASNGVAGFQETQYFGPGTRLLVL.

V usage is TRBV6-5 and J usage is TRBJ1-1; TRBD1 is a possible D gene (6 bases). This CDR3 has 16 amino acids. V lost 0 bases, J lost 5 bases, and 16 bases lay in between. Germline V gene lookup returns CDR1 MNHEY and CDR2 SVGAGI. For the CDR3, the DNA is TGTGCCAGCAGTTACTCTATCATGACACAGGGAACTGAAGCTTTCTTT. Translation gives CASSYSIMTQGTEAFF.

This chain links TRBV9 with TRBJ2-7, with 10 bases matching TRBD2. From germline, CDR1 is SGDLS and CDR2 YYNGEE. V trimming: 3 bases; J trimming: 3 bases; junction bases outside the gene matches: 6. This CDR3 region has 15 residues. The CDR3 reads CASSATSGTFYEQYF. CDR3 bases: TGTGCCAGCAGCGCCACTAGCGGGACTTTCTACGAGCAGTACTTC.

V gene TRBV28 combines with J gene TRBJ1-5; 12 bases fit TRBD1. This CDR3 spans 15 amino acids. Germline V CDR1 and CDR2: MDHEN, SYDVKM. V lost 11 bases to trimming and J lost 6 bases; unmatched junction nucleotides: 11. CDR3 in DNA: TGTGCCGGGAGAACGGGACAGGGGGCGCTTCAGCCCCAGCATTTT. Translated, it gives CAGRTGQGALQPQHF.

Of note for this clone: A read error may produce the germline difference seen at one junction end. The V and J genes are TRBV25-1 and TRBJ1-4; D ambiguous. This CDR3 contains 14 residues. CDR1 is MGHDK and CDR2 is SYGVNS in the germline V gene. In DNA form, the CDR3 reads TGTGCCAGCGCTGATCGGGGAACTCATGAAAAACTGTTTTTT. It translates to CASADRGTHEKLFF.

CDR3 DNA: TGCGCCAGCAGCCAAGATTGGACTAGCTACGAGCAGTACTTC. It is translated as CASSQDWTSYEQYF. This chain links TRBV4-3 with TRBJ2-7; 7 nucleotides agree with TRBD2. Germline assignment: CDR1 LGHNA and CDR2 YSLEER. This CDR3 has 14 amino acids. Unmatched junction bases numbered 2, after V lost 0 bases and J lost 3 bases.

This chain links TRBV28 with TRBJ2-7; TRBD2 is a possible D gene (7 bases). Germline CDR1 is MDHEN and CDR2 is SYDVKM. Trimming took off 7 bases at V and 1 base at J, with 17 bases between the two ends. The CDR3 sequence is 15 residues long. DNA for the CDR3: TGTGCCAGCACAGGTGGGGGGGCTCCATCCTACGAGCAGTACTTC. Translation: CASTGGGAPSYEQYF.

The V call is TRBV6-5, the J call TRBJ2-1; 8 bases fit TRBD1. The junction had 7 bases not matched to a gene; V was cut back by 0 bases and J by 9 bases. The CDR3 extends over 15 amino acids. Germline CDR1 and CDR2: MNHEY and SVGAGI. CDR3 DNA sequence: TGTGCCAGCAGTTACTCGACAGGGGTTGTTCGTGAGCAGTTCTTC. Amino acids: CASSYSTGVVREQFF.

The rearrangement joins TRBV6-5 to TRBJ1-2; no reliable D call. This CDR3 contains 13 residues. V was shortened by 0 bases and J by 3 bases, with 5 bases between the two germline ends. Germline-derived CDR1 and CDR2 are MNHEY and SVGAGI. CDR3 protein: CASSYSRHYGYTF. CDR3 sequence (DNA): TGTGCCAGCAGTTACTCGAGGCACTATGGCTACACCTTC.

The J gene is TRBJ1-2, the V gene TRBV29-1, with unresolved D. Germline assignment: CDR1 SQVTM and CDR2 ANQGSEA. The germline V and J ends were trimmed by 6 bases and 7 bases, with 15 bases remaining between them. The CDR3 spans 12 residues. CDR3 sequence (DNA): TGCAGCGTCCAGGACTTAAAGGGTGGCTACACCTTC. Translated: CSVQDLKGGYTF.

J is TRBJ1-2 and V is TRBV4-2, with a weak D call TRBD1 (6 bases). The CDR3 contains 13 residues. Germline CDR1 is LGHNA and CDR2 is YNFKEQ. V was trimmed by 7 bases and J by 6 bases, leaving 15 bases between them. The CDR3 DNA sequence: TGTGCCAGCACTTTCATGGGGGCTGATGGCTACACCTTC. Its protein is CASTFMGADGYTF.

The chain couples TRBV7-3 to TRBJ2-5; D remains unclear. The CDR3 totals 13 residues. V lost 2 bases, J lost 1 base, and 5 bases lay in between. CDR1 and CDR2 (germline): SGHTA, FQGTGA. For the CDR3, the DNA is TGTGCCAGCAGCTTACACTCCCAAGAGACCCAGTACTTC. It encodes CASSLHSQETQYF.

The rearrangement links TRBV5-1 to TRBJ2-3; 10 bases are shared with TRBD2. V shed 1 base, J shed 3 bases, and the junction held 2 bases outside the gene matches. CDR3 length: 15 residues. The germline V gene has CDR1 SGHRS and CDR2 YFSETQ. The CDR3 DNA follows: TGCGCCAGCAGCTTGACTAGCGGGGCAACAGATACGCAGTATTTT. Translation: CASSLTSGATDTQYF.

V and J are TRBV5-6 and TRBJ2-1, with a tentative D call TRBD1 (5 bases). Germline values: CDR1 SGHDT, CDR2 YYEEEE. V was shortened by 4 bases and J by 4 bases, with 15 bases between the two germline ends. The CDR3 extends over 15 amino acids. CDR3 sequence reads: CASSQGYGDYNEQFF. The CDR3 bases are TGTGCCAGCAGCCAGGGTTATGGAGATTACAATGAGCAGTTCTTC.

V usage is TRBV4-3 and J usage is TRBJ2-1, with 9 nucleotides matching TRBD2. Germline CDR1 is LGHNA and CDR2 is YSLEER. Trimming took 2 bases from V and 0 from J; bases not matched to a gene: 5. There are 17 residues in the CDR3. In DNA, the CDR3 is TGCGCCAGCAGCCAATGGCGGGAGGGTAGCTCCTACAATGAGCAGTTCTTC. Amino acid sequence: CASSQWREGSSYNEQFF.

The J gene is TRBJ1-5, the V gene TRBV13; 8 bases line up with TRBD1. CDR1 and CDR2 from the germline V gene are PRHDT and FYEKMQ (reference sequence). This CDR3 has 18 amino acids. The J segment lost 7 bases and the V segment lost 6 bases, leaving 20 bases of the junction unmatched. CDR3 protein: CASSLNRGGSTALQPQHF. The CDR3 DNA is TGTGCCAGCAGTCTAAACAGGGGGGGATCAACGGCGTTGCAGCCCCAGCATTTT.

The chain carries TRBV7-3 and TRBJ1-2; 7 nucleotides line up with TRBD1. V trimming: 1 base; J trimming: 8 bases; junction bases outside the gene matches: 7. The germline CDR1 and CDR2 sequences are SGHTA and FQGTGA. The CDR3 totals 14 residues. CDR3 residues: CASSLSDRALGYTF. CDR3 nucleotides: TGTGCCAGCAGCTTAAGTGACAGGGCCCTCGGCTACACCTTC.

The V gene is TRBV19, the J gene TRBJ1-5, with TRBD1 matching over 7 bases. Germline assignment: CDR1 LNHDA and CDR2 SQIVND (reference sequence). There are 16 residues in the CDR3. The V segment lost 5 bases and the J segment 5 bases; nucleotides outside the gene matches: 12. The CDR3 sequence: CASSEKGRGPDQPQHF. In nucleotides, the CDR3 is TGTGCCAGTAGTGAAAAGGGAAGGGGGCCCGATCAGCCCCAGCATTTT. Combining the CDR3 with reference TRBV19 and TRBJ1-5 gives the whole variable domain DGGITQSPKYLFRKEGQNVTLSCEQNLNHDAMYWYRQDPGQGLRLIYYSQIVNDFQKGDIAEGYSVSREKKESFPLTVTSAQKNPTAFYLCASSEKGRGPDQPQHFGDGTRLSIL.

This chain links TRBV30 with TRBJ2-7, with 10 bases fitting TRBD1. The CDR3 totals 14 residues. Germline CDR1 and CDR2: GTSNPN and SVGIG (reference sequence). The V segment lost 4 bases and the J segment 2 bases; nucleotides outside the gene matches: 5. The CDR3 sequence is CAWKGDRGAYEQYF. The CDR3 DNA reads TGTGCCTGGAAAGGGGACAGGGGCGCCTACGAGCAGTACTTC.

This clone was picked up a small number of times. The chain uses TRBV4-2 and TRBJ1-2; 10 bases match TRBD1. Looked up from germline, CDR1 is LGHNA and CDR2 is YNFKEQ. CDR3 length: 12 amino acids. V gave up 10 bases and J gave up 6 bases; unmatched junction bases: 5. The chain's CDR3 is CATTGTGDGYTF. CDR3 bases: TGTGCCACCACCGGGACAGGGGATGGCTACACCTTC.

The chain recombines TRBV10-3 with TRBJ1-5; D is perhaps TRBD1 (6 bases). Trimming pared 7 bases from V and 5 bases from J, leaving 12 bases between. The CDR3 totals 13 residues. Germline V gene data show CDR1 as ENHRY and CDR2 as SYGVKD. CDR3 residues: CAIMAGADQPQHF. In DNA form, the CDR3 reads TGTGCCATCATGGCAGGGGCGGATCAGCCCCAGCATTTT.

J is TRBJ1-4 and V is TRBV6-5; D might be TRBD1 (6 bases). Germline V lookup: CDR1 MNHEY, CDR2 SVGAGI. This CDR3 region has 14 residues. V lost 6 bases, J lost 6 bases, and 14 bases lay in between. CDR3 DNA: TGTGCCAGCAGCCATACAGGGAATGATGAAAAACTGTTTTTT. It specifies CASSHTGNDEKLFF.